This is a list of T cell receptor beta chains from one sample in a study of CD8+CD57+ T cells in acquired aplastic anemia. TCRdb fed the reads into MiXCR, producing one record per CDR3 protein. The sample includes 150,000 to 200,000 distinct CDR3 sequences, around 66% of them seen just once. Material: sorted CD4+, CD8+, or CD8+CD57+ T cells (not recorded which) from PBMCs. These receptors came from a human donor with severe aplastic anemia or a healthy control (not recorded which). CDR3s include the opening cysteine and the closing phenylalanine or tryptophan. The order of the fields is J gene, V gene, clone size, D gene, CDR3 protein, CDR3 DNA. A D gene is named only where the DNA matches it firmly. Rows may omit the clone size; those that give it use once, few, many or a size class.

>TRBJ1-1|TRBV7-2|.|.
CASNVQGPNTEAFF
TGTGCCAGCAACGTACAGGGTCCGAACACTGAAGCTTTCTTT
>TRBJ2-1|TRBV7-9|many|.
CASSAQGYNEQFF
TGTGCCAGCAGCGCCCAGGGGTACAATGAGCAGTTCTTC
>TRBJ2-6|TRBV24-1|.|.
CATSDLGSGANVLTF
TGTGCCACCAGTGATTTGGGGTCTGGGGCCAACGTCCTGACTTTC
>TRBJ2-5|TRBV24-1|.|TRBD1
CATSDLTGNQETQYF
TGTGCCACCAGTGATCTGACAGGGAACCAAGAGACCCAGTACTTC
>TRBJ2-5|TRBV15|many|.
CATSRGQNQETQYF
TGTGCCACCAGCAGAGGCCAGAACCAAGAGACCCAGTACTTC
>TRBJ2-5|TRBV7-2|.|.
CASSFIGETQYF
TGTGCCAGCAGCTTTATTGGGGAGACCCAGTACTTC
>TRBJ1-1|TRBV5-1|.|TRBD1
CASSLVDRVSSEAFF
TGTGCCAGCAGCTTGGTCGACAGGGTGAGCTCTGAAGCTTTCTTT
>TRBJ2-7|TRBV5-1|once|.
CASSLDPGEVYEQYF
TGCGCCAGCAGCTTGGACCCGGGAGAGGTCTACGAGCAGTACTTC
>TRBJ2-2|TRBV10-1|once|.
CASSENGRNTGELFF
TGCGCCAGCAGTGAGAATGGTAGGAACACCGGGGAGCTGTTTTTT
>TRBJ2-1|TRBV7-3|.|.
CASSSSRANNEQFF
TGTGCCAGCAGCTCCTCCCGGGCAAACAATGAGCAGTTCTTC
>TRBJ2-5|TRBV20-1|once|.
CSAPGGYDGMETQYF
TGCAGTGCCCCAGGGGGGTACGACGGGATGGAGACCCAGTACTTC
>TRBJ2-3|TRBV29-1|.|TRBD1
CSVPSGGGTDTQYF
TGCAGCGTCCCCTCAGGGGGCGGCACAGATACGCAGTATTTT
>TRBJ1-1|TRBV9|.|.
CASTPSGGWNTEAFF
TGTGCCAGCACCCCCTCCGGAGGCTGGAACACTGAAGCTTTCTTT
>TRBJ2-1|TRBV2|.|TRBD2
CASRAAAGGNGEQFF
TGTGCCAGCAGAGCGGCGGCGGGGGGTAACGGTGAGCAGTTCTTC
>TRBJ2-7|TRBV24-1|.|TRBD2
CATSAGTSGTEQYF
TGTGCCACCAGTGCGGGGACTAGCGGGACTGAGCAGTACTTC
>TRBJ2-1|TRBV20-1|once|TRBD2
CSARDRLADYNEQFF
TGCAGTGCTAGAGATAGACTAGCGGACTACAATGAGCAGTTCTTC
>TRBJ2-7|TRBV12-3/TRBV12-4|few|TRBD1
CASSPIQGNEQYF
TGTGCCAGCAGTCCAATACAGGGGAACGAGCAGTACTTC
>TRBJ2-3|TRBV2|.|TRBD2
CTVRGLLGPQYF
TGTACCGTAAGGGGACTACTTGGTCCGCAGTATTTT
>TRBJ2-7|TRBV6-9|.|TRBD2
CASSYTSGGYEQYF
TGTGCCAGCAGTTATACTAGCGGGGGATACGAGCAGTACTTC
>TRBJ1-1|TRBV7-2|.|.
CASSLSTRVDTEAFF
TGTGCCAGCAGCTTAAGTACCAGGGTGGACACTGAAGCTTTCTTT
>TRBJ2-5|TRBV5-1|.|.
CASSLSVQETQYF
TGCGCCAGCAGCTTGTCCGTCCAAGAGACCCAGTACTTC
>TRBJ2-7|TRBV2|.|.
CASKTETSYEQYF
TGTGCCAGCAAGACAGAGACCTCCTACGAGCAGTACTTC
>TRBJ2-3|TRBV19|few|.
CASSPGGSRGDTQYF
TGTGCCAGTAGCCCAGGGGGGAGTAGGGGAGATACGCAGTATTTT
>TRBJ2-7|TRBV5-1|few|.
CASSLTGQSYEQYF
TGCGCCAGCAGCTTGACAGGGCAATCCTACGAGCAGTACTTC
>TRBJ1-1|TRBV7-9|.|.
CASSSPLTEAFF
TGTGCCAGCAGCTCCCCTCTCACTGAAGCTTTCTTT
>TRBJ1-1|TRBV20-1|.|.
CSARTASEAFF
TGCAGTGCTAGAACAGCGAGTGAAGCTTTCTTT
>TRBJ1-6|TRBV20-1|many|.
CSAARGGGGSPLHF
TGCAGTGCCGCACGGGGAGGTGGAGGATCACCCCTCCACTTT
>TRBJ2-3|TRBV5-1|.|TRBD2
CASSLRGGGRDTQYF
TGCGCCAGCAGCTTGAGAGGCGGGGGTAGGGATACGCAGTATTTT
>TRBJ2-2|TRBV7-2|.|TRBD2
CASSPLAGFNTGELFF
TGTGCCAGCAGCCCCTTAGCGGGATTTAACACCGGGGAGCTGTTTTTT
>TRBJ2-7|TRBV20-1|.|TRBD1
CSARPQGRLSYEQYF
TGCAGTGCTAGGCCACAGGGGCGGTTGTCCTACGAGCAGTACTTC
>TRBJ1-2|TRBV7-3|.|.
CASSLSVGEHYGYTF
TGTGCCAGCAGCTTGTCGGTTGGGGAGCACTATGGCTACACCTTC
>TRBJ1-5|TRBV15|few|.
CATSRDRGSNQPQHF
TGTGCCACCAGCAGAGATCGGGGTAGCAATCAGCCCCAGCATTTT
>TRBJ2-3|TRBV7-3|.|TRBD1
CASSRTGTGPDTQYF
TGTGCCAGCAGCCGAACCGGGACAGGTCCAGATACGCAGTATTTT
>TRBJ1-6|TRBV19|.|.
CASSARGENSPLHF
TGTGCCAGCAGCGCGAGGGGGGAAAATTCACCCCTCCACTTT
>TRBJ2-7|TRBV20-1|.|TRBD1
CSAPQGTSVSYEQYF
TGCAGTGCCCCACAGGGGACATCCGTCTCCTACGAGCAGTACTTC
>TRBJ1-1|TRBV5-1|.|.
CASSLNGGGTEAFF
TGCGCCAGCAGCTTGAATGGCGGAGGGACTGAAGCTTTCTTT
>TRBJ2-1|TRBV7-9|.|.
CASSLRFGFGYNEQFF
TGTGCCAGCAGCTTACGGTTCGGGTTTGGTTACAATGAGCAGTTCTTC
>TRBJ2-1|TRBV2|.|.
CASGGTSRSEQFF
TGTGCCAGCGGGGGGACCTCGAGGAGTGAGCAGTTCTTC
>TRBJ1-2|TRBV12-5|many|.
CASGPRINYGYTF
TGTGCTAGTGGTCCGAGGATTAACTATGGCTACACCTTC
>TRBJ2-7|TRBV7-6|.|.
CASSWAVFPYEQYF
TGTGCCAGCTCCTGGGCAGTCTTTCCCTACGAGCAGTACTTC
>TRBJ1-4|TRBV9|.|.
CASSHSGEVNEKLFF
TGTGCCAGCAGCCATAGCGGGGAGGTAAATGAAAAACTGTTTTTT
>TRBJ2-7|TRBV9|few|TRBD2
CASSGTSSYEQYF
TGTGCCAGCAGCGGGACTAGCTCCTACGAGCAGTACTTC
>TRBJ1-5|TRBV9|.|.
CASSVGWGGGQPQHF
TGTGCCAGCAGCGTAGGTTGGGGGGGCGGCCAGCCCCAGCATTTT
>TRBJ1-4|TRBV19|many|.
CASRQFGAHEKLFF
TGTGCCAGCAGACAGTTTGGGGCCCATGAAAAACTGTTTTTT
>TRBJ2-7|TRBV7-2|few|.
CASSGVSYEQYF
TGTGCCAGCAGCGGGGTCTCCTACGAGCAGTACTTC